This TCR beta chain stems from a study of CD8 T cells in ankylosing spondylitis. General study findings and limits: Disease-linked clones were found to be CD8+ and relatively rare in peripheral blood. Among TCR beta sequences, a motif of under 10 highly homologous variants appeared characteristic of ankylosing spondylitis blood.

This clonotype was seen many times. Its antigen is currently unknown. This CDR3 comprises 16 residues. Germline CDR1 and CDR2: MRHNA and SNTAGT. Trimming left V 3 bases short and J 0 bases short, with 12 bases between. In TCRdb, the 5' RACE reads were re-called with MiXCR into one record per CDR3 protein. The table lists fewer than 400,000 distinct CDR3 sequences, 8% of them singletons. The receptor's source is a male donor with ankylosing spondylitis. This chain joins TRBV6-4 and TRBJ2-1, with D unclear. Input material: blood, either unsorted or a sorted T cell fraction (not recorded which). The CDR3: CASSEIGGSSYNEQFF. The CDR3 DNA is TGTGCCAGCAGTGAGATAGGCGGAAGCTCCTACAATGAGCAGTTCTTC.